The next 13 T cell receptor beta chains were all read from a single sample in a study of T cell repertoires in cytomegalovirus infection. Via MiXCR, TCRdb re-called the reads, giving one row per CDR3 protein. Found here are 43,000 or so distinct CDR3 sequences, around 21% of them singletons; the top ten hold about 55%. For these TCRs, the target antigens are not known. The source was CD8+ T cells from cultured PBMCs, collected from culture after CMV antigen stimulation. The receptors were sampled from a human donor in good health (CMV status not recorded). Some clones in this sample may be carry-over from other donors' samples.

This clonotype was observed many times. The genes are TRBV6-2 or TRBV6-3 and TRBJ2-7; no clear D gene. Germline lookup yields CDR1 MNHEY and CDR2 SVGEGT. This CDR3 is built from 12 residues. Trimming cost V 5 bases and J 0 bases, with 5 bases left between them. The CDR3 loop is CASSVGSYEQYF. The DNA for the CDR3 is TGTGCCAGCAGTGTCGGCTCCTACGAGCAGTACTTC.

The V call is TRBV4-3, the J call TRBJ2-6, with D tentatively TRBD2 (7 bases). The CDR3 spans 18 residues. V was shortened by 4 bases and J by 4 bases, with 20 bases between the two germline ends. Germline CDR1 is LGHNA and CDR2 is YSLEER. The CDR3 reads CASSPGEGVHGGANVLTF. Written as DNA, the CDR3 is TGCGCCAGCAGCCCGGGGGAGGGGGTTCACGGCGGGGCCAACGTCCTGACTTTC.

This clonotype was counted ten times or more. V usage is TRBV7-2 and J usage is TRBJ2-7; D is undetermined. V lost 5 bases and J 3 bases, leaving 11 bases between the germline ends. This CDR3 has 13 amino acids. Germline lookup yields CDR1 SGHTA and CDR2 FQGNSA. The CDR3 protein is CASSPPSIYEQYF. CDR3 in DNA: TGTGCCAGCAGCCCCCCCTCCATCTACGAGCAGTACTTC. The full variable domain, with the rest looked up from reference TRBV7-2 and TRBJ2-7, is GAGVSQSPSNKVTEKGKDVELRCDPISGHTALYWYRQSLGQGLEFLIYFQGNSAPDKSGLPSDRFSAERTGGSVSTLTIQRTQQEDSAVYLCASSPPSIYEQYFGPGTRLTVT.

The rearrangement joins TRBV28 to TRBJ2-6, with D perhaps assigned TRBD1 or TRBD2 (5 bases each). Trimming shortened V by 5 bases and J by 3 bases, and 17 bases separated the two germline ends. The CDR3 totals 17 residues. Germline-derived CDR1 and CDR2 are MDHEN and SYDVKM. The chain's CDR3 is CASSPPGRVIGANVLTF. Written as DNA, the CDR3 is TGTGCCAGCAGTCCCCCGGGGCGGGTAATTGGGGCCAACGTCCTGACTTTC. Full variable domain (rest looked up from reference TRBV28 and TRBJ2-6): DVKVTQSSRYLVKRTGEKVFLECVQDMDHENMFWYRQDPGLGLRLIYFSYDVKMKEKGDIPEGYSVSREKKERFSLILESASTNQTSMYLCASSPPGRVIGANVLTFGAGSRLTVL.

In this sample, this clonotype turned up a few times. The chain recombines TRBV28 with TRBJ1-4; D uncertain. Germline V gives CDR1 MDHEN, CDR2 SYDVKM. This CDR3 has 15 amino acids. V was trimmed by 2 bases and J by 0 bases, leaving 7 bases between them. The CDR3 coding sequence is TGTGCCAGCAGTTTAACTATTGCAACTAATGAAAAACTGTTTTTT. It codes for CASSLTIATNEKLFF. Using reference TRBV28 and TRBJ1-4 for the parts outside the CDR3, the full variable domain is DVKVTQSSRYLVKRTGEKVFLECVQDMDHENMFWYRQDPGLGLRLIYFSYDVKMKEKGDIPEGYSVSREKKERFSLILESASTNQTSMYLCASSLTIATNEKLFFGSGTQLSVL.

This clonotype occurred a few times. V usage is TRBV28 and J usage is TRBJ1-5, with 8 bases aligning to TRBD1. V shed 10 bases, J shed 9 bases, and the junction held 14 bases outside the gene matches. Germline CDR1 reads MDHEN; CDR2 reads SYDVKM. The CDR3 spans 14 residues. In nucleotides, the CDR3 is TGTGCCACCCAGCCGGACAGGGCGGCTGGGCCCCAGCATTTT. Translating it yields CATQPDRAAGPQHF.

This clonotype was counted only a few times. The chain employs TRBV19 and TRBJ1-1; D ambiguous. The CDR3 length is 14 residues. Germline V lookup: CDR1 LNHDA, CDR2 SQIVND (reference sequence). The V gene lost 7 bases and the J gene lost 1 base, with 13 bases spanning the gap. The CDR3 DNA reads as TGTGCCAGTATGGTAGGTCGGGGGAACACTGAAGCTTTCTTT. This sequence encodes CASMVGRGNTEAFF.

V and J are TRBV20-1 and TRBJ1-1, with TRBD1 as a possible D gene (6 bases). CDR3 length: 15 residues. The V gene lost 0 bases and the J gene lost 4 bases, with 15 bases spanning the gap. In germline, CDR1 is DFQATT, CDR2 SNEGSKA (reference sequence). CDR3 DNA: TGCAGTGCTAGAGATTTCCCTACAGGGAGCACTGAAGCTTTCTTT. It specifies CSARDFPTGSTEAFF.

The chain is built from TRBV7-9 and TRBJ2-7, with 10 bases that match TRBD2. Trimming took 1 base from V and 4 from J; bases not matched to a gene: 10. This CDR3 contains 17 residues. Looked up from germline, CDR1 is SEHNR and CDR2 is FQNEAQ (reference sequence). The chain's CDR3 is CASSLGLAGRRGYEQYF. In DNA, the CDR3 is TGTGCCAGCAGCTTAGGACTAGCGGGTAGGCGTGGGTACGAGCAGTACTTC.

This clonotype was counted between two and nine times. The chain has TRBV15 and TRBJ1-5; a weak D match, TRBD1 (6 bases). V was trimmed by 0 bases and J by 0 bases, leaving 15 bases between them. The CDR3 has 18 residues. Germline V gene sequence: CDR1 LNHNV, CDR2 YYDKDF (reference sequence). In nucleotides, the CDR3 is TGTGCCACCAGCAGAGATTACCCGCCAGGGGATAGCAATCAGCCCCAGCATTTT. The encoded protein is CATSRDYPPGDSNQPQHF.

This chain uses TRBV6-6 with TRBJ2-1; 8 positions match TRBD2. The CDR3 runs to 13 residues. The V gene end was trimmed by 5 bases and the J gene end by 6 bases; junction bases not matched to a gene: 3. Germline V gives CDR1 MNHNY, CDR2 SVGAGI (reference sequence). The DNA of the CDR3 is TGTGCCAGCAGTAAGGGACTAGTCAATGAGCAGTTCTTC. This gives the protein CASSKGLVNEQFF.

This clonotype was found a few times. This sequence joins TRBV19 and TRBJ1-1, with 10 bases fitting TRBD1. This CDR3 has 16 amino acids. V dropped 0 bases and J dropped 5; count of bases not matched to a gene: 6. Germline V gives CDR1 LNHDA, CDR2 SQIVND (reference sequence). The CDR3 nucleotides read TGTGCCAGTAGTATAGAGGGGGGGGGACAGGGGACTGAAGCTTTCTTT. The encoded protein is CASSIEGGGQGTEAFF.

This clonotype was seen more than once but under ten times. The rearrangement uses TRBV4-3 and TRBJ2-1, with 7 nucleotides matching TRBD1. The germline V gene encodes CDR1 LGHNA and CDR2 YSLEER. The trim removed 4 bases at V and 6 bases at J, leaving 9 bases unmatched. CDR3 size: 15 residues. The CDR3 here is CASSPDRALGNEQFF. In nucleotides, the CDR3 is TGCGCCAGCAGCCCAGACAGGGCTCTAGGCAATGAGCAGTTCTTC.